Below are 27 T cell receptor beta chains sequenced from a single sample in a study of blood T cell repertoires in COVID-19. Clones were read by immunoSEQ multiplex PCR, and TCRdb kept only the in-frame ones, dropping some. This table has about 250,000 clones, over 80% appearing once. The sequenced sample was peripheral blood. The receptors here all came from a human donor in a cohort sampled during active COVID-19.

The V and J genes are TRBV19 and TRBJ2-7, with 11 bases identical to TRBD1. V lost 5 bases to trimming and J lost 1 base; unmatched junction nucleotides: 7. This CDR3 region has 16 residues. Per germline, CDR1 LNHDA and CDR2 SQIVND (reference sequence). CDR3 bases: TGTGCCAGTAGTCCTTCCGGACAGGGGGCTTCCTACGAGCAGTACTTC. It encodes CASSPSGQGASYEQYF.

The rearrangement joins TRBV7-6 to TRBJ2-1, with 13 positions matching TRBD2. The length of the CDR3 is 16 residues. Germline V gene lookup returns CDR1 SGHVS and CDR2 FNYEAQ. J gave up 8 bases and V 1 base, and 5 bases lay outside the gene matches. CDR3 protein: CASSLGGTSGTHEQFF. The CDR3 nucleotides read TGTGCCAGCAGCTTAGGCGGGACTAGCGGGACCCATGAGCAGTTCTTC.

The gene calls are TRBV10-3 and TRBJ2-1; the match to TRBD2 covers 11 bases. The CDR3 loop spans 14 amino acids. V lost 4 bases, J lost 9 bases, and 5 bases stayed unmatched. The germline CDR1 and CDR2 sequences are ENHRY and SYGVKD. The CDR3 nucleotides read TGTGCCATCAGTGGTACTAGCGGGAGTGGTGAGCAGTTCTTC. Protein: CAISGTSGSGEQFF.

The V call is TRBV5-1, the J call TRBJ1-4; perhaps TRBD1 as D (6 bases). CDR3 size: 17 residues. V was clipped by 2 bases and J by 0 bases, with 14 bases between them. Germline assignment: CDR1 SGHRS and CDR2 YFSETQ. This CDR3 reads CASSFDGGLSTNEKLFF. CDR3 sequence (DNA): TGCGCCAGCAGCTTCGACGGGGGGCTCTCAACTAATGAAAAACTGTTTTTT.

This chain connects TRBV4-1 to TRBJ2-7, with a possible D match to TRBD1 (5 bases). V was shortened by 0 bases and J by 7 bases, with 13 bases between the two germline ends. Germline values: CDR1 MGHRA, CDR2 YSYEKL. The CDR3 extends over 14 amino acids. CDR3 loop: CASSQDFRVKEQYF. CDR3 nucleotide sequence: TGCGCCAGCAGCCAAGATTTCAGGGTGAAAGAGCAGTACTTC.

The chain carries TRBV19 and TRBJ2-1; 9 bases are a match to TRBD1. Germline trimming cut 6 bases from V and 5 bases from J; bases unmatched to any gene: 17. Looked up from germline, CDR1 is LNHDA and CDR2 is SQIVND (reference sequence). The CDR3 is 18 amino acids. CDR3 sequence (DNA): TGTGCCAGTAGCCCCCCGAGGGGTTCAGGGACAGGGCACAATGAGCAGTTCTTC. This sequence encodes CASSPPRGSGTGHNEQFF.

This chain links TRBV6-7 with TRBJ2-2, with D unresolved. TRBV6-7 is assigned to the ORF class and has an uncertain function. CDR3 length equals 19 residues. V dropped 2 bases and J dropped 2 bases, with 21 bases sitting between them. CDR3 amino acids: CASSYPLSRKPPNTGELFF. DNA for the CDR3: TGTGCCAGCAGTTACCCGCTCTCGCGGAAGCCCCCCAACACCGGGGAGCTGTTTTTT.

The V gene is TRBV9, the J gene TRBJ1-5, with TRBD1 identical over 7 bases. V shed 3 bases, J shed 7 bases, and the junction held 10 bases outside the gene matches. The length of the CDR3 is 15 residues. CDR1 SGDLS and CDR2 YYNGEE come from the germline V gene. The CDR3 DNA follows: TGTGCCAGCAGCGCCGCAGGGGGGACTGCGCAGCCCCAGCATTTT. Translating it yields CASSAAGGTAQPQHF.

This chain uses TRBV5-1 with TRBJ1-2, with D unclear. This CDR3 contains 13 residues. Germline-derived CDR1 and CDR2 are SGHRS and YFSETQ. Trimming removed 0 bases at V and 8 bases at J, with 11 bases between. CDR3 nucleotides: TGCGCCAGCAGCTTGGCTACGCCCGGGGGCTACACCTTC. This sequence encodes CASSLATPGGYTF.

The sample holds a few counts of this clone. The V call is TRBV2, the J call TRBJ1-3; 9 positions match TRBD1. J lost 8 bases, V lost 1 base, and 6 bases had no gene match. The CDR3 sequence is 15 residues long. The V gene's germline CDR1 is SNHLY and CDR2 FYNNEI. The DNA for the CDR3 is TGTGCCAGCAGTGAAGATCGGACAGGGGTAGACACCATATATTTT. Translating it yields CASSEDRTGVDTIYF.

The chain combines TRBV6-5 with TRBJ1-2, with 8 bases fitting TRBD1. Germline CDR1 reads MNHEY; CDR2 reads SVGAGI. The CDR3 covers 13 residues. Trimming at V came to 7 bases and at J to 3 bases, leaving 4 bases not matched to a gene. The CDR3: CASKIQGDYGYTF. The CDR3 DNA is TGTGCCAGCAAGATACAGGGGGACTATGGCTACACCTTC.

The chain uses TRBV7-2 and TRBJ2-1; 10 bases fit TRBD2. Germline CDR1 reads SGHTA; CDR2 reads FQGNSA. V trimming: 5 bases; J trimming: 15 bases; junction bases outside the gene matches: 16. The CDR3 runs to 15 residues. DNA of the CDR3: TGTGCCAGCAGCCCTCGGGTAGCGGGGGGACGAGCACCGTTCTTC. Encoded protein: CASSPRVAGGRAPFF.

The chain carries TRBV7-3 and TRBJ2-2; D gene unclear. Per germline, CDR1 SGHTA and CDR2 FQGTGA. The V gene lost 3 bases and the J gene lost 1 base, with 9 bases spanning the gap. The length of the CDR3 is 15 residues. In DNA, the CDR3 is TGTGCCAGCAGCTTGGGCTGGGTGAACACCGGGGAGCTGTTTTTT. This encodes CASSLGWVNTGELFF.

The chain combines TRBV24-1 with TRBJ2-3; weak D call: TRBD1 (6 bases). In germline, CDR1 is KGHDR, CDR2 SFDVKD. The CDR3 covers 14 residues. The ends were cut back, 2 bases at V and 2 bases at J, with 7 bases in the middle. The CDR3 region has the DNA TGTGCCACCAGTGATTACAGGGACACAGATACGCAGTATTTT. It yields the protein CATSDYRDTDTQYF.

A remark on this clone: Mismatch with germline at one junction end may stem from a read error. This chain connects TRBV7-2 to TRBJ1-4; TRBD1 might be the D (5 bases). The germline CDR1 and CDR2 sequences are SGHTA and FQGNSA. The CDR3 is made up of 15 amino acids. CDR3 nucleotides: TGTGCCAGCAGCCTAGCGGGGGGGAGAAGTGAAAAACTGTTTTTT. As protein: CASSLAGGRSEKLFF.

The rearrangement links TRBV5-1 to TRBJ2-7; 9 bases are shared with TRBD1. The germline CDR1 and CDR2 sequences are SGHRS and YFSETQ. Trimming cost V 4 bases and J 6 bases; bases outside gene matches: 11. The CDR3 is 15 residues long. CDR3 protein: CASSQIQGAQGEQYF. In DNA, the CDR3 is TGCGCCAGCAGCCAAATACAGGGGGCGCAGGGCGAGCAGTACTTC.

V is TRBV18 and J is TRBJ1-5; 9 nucleotides match TRBD1. The CDR3 covers 15 residues. V was pared by 3 bases and J by 6 bases, with 6 bases of the junction left unmatched. CDR1 is KGHSH and CDR2 is LQKENI in the germline V gene. The CDR3 region has the DNA TGTGCCAGCTCACCGCAGGGGACAGGGATTCAGCCCCAGCATTTT. It is translated as CASSPQGTGIQPQHF.

The rearrangement joins TRBV4-1 to TRBJ2-3; 9 bases are a match to TRBD2. CDR3 size: 17 residues. V trimming: 0 bases; J trimming: 8 bases; junction bases outside the gene matches: 12. Germline V gives CDR1 MGHRA, CDR2 YSYEKL. The CDR3 sequence is CASSQDPPTSGFLTQYF. In DNA, the CDR3 is TGCGCCAGCAGCCAAGACCCGCCGACTAGCGGATTCCTTACGCAGTATTTT.

In this sample, this clone turned up once. This chain links TRBV10-3 with TRBJ2-1; 11 nucleotides line up with TRBD2. CDR1 ENHRY and CDR2 SYGVKD come from the germline V gene. Losses at the gene ends were 6 bases for V and 2 bases for J; bases not matched to a gene: 3. The CDR3 consists of 15 residues. Here the CDR3 DNA reads TGTGCCATCAGCCCGACTAGCGGGGCCTACAATGAGCAGTTCTTC. Its protein product is CAISPTSGAYNEQFF.

The genes are TRBV14 and TRBJ2-7; D ambiguous. The CDR3 spans 11 residues. Germline V lookup: CDR1 SGHDN, CDR2 FVKESK. V shed 4 bases and J shed 6 bases, with 7 bases lying between them. CDR3 sequence (DNA): TGTGCCAGCAGCCCCTGGGCCGAGCAGTACTTC. Amino acid sequence: CASSPWAEQYF.

The rearrangement joins TRBV11-2 to TRBJ2-5; maybe TRBD1 (6 bases). The CDR3 runs 14 residues. Germline-derived CDR1 and CDR2 are SGHAT and FQNNGV. With 8 bases removed from V and 5 bases from J, the gap between germline ends came to 18 bases. The CDR3 DNA is TGTGCCAGCGCTACCGGACAGTCTCAGGAGACCCAGTACTTC. This codes for CASATGQSQETQYF. The full variable domain, rest sourced from reference TRBV11-2 and TRBJ2-5, is EAGVAQSPRYKIIEKRQSVAFWCNPISGHATLYWYQQILGQGPKLLIQFQNNGVVDDSQLPKDRFSAERLKGVDSTLKIQPAKLEDSAVYLCASATGQSQETQYFGPGTRLLVL.

This clone has only a few counts. The chain carries TRBV27 and TRBJ1-2; 8 nucleotides align to TRBD1. Germline V gives CDR1 MNHEY, CDR2 SMNVEV (reference sequence). The CDR3 has 14 residues. V was pared by 8 bases and J by 5 bases, with 10 bases of the junction left unmatched. The DNA for the CDR3 is TGTGCCAGCGGCCGAGACAGGGGTAGATATGGCTACACCTTC. Its protein is CASGRDRGRYGYTF.

V and J are TRBV24-1 and TRBJ2-5; D perhaps matches TRBD1 (5 bases). The CDR3 spans 14 residues. V gave up 3 bases and J gave up 2 bases, with 9 bases separating them. Looked up from germline, CDR1 is KGHDR and CDR2 is SFDVKD. This CDR3 is CATSDGAAQETQYF. CDR3 sequence (DNA): TGTGCCACCAGTGATGGGGCAGCACAAGAGACCCAGTACTTC.

The chain joins TRBV6-6 to TRBJ2-3; maybe TRBD2 (6 bases). CDR1 is MNHNY and CDR2 is SVGAGI in the germline V gene (reference sequence). The CDR3 has 16 residues. V was shortened by 2 bases and J by 1 base, with 13 bases between the two germline ends. CDR3 amino acids: CASSYGSSGRTDTQYF. In DNA, the CDR3 is TGTGCCAGCAGTTACGGATCAAGCGGGCGCACAGATACGCAGTATTTT.

V gene TRBV12-5 combines with J gene TRBJ2-1; D is unresolved. The V end lost 0 bases, the J end lost 2 bases, and 14 bases lay between the germline ends. In germline, CDR1 is LGHNT, CDR2 FRNRAP. The CDR3 totals 17 residues. The CDR3 coding sequence is TGTGCTAGTGGTTTGGTACTGAGTTCTCGAACCTACAATGAGCAGTTCTTC. This translates into CASGLVLSSRTYNEQFF.

V is TRBV5-1 and J is TRBJ2-7; TRBD2 aligns across 11 bases. V was clipped by 2 bases and J by 0 bases; unmatched bases: 19. This CDR3 is 21 amino acids long. CDR1 and CDR2 (germline): SGHRS, YFSETQ. CDR3 DNA sequence: TGCGCCAGCAGCTTTTTAGGGCCGAGGGTGGCTAGCGGGAGGAGCTCCTACGAGCAGTACTTC. Translated, it gives CASSFLGPRVASGRSSYEQYF.

The rearrangement joins TRBV30 to TRBJ1-2; 9 bases fit TRBD1. The CDR3 extends over 15 amino acids. V lost 7 bases and J lost 0; bases outside the gene matches: 9. The germline gives CDR1 GTSNPN, CDR2 SVGIG (reference sequence). The CDR3 loop reads CASTIDRGTNYGYTF. The CDR3, as DNA: TGTGCCTCCACAATCGACAGGGGGACTAACTATGGCTACACCTTC.